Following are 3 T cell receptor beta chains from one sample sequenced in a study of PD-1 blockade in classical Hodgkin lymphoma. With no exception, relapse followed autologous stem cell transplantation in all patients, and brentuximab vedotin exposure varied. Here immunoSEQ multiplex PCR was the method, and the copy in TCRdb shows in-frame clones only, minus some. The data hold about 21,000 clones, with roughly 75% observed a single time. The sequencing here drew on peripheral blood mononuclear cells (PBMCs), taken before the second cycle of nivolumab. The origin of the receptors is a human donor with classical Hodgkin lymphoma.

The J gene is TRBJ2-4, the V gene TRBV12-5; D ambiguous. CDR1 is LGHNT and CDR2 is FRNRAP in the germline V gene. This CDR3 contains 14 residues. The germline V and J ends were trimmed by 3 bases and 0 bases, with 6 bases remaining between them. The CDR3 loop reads CASGLDLAKNIQYF. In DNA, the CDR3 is TGTGCTAGTGGTTTAGATCTAGCCAAAAACATTCAGTACTTC.

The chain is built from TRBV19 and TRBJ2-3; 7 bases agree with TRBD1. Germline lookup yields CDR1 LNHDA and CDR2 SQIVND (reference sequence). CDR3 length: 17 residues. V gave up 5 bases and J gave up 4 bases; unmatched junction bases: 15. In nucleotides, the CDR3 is TGTGCCAGTAGTCTGTTCCACGGACAGGTTGGTTCAGATACGCAGTATTTT. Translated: CASSLFHGQVGSDTQYF.

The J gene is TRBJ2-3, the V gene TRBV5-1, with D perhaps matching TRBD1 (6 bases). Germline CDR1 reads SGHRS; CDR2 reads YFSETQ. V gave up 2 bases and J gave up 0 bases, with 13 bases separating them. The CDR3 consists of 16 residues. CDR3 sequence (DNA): TGCGCCAGCAGCTTACCGGGCAGGGGAAGCACAGATACGCAGTATTTT. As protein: CASSLPGRGSTDTQYF.